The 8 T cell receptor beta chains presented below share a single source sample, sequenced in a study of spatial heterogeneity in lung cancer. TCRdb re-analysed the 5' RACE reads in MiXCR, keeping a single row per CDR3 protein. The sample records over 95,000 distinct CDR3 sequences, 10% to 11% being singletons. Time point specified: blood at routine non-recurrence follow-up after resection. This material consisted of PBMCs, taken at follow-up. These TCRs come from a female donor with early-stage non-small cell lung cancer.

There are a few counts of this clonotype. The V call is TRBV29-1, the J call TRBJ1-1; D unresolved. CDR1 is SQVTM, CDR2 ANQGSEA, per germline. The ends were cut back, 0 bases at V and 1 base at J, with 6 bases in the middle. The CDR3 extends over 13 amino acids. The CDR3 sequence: CSVEDEGNTEAFF. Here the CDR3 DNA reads TGCAGCGTTGAAGATGAAGGGAACACTGAAGCTTTCTTT.

The CDR3 DNA sequence: TGTGCCAGCAGCCACACAGGACTAGCGGGATATGAGCAGTTCTTC. Its protein is CASSHTGLAGYEQFF. The chain couples TRBV7-9 to TRBJ2-1; TRBD2 matches 12 bases. The V gene's germline CDR1 is SEHNR and CDR2 FQNEAQ (reference sequence). CDR3 length equals 15 residues. Trimming took 5 bases from V and 8 from J; bases not matched to a gene: 7.

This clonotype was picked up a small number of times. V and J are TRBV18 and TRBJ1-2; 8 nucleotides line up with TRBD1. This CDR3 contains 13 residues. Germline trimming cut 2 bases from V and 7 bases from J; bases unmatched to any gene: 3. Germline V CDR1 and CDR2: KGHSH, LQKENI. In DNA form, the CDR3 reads TGTGCCAGCTCACCAGTGACAGGGGCTGGCTACACCTTC. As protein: CASSPVTGAGYTF.

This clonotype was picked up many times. Here the CDR3 DNA reads TGTGCCAGCAGCTCAAGGTTGCTGGGCGAGACCCAGTACTTC. It specifies CASSSRLLGETQYF. The V and J genes are TRBV7-8 and TRBJ2-5; D gene unclear. The CDR3 covers 14 residues. Trimming cost V 4 bases and J 5 bases, with 14 bases left between them. In germline, CDR1 is SGHVS, CDR2 FQNEAQ.

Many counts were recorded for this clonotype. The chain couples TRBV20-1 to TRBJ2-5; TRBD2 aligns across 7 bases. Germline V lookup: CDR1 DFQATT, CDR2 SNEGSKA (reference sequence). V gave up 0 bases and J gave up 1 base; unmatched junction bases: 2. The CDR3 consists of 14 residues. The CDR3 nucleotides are TGCAGTGCTAGAGATGGGACTACCCAAGAGACCCAGTACTTC. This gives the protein CSARDGTTQETQYF.

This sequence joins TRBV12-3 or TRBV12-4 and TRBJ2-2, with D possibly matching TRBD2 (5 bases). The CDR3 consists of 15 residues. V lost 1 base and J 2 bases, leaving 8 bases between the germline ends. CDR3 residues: CASSLGGYNTGELFF. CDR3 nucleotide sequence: TGTGCCAGCAGTTTAGGCGGGTATAACACCGGGGAGCTGTTTTTT.

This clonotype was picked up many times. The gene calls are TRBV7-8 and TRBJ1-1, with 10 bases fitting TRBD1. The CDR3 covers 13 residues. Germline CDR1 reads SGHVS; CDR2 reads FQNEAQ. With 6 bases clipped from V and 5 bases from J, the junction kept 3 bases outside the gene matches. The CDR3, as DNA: TGTGCCAGCAGAGACAGGGGGCGGACTGAAGCTTTCTTT. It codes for CASRDRGRTEAFF.

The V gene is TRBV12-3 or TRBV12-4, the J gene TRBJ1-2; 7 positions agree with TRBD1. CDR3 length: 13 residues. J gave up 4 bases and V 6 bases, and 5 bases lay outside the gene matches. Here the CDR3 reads CASRSGQIYGYTF. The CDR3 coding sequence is TGTGCCAGCAGATCGGGACAGATCTATGGCTACACCTTC.